This is a list of T cell receptor beta chains from one sample in a study of blood T cells in healthy people across ages. MiXCR, run by TCRdb on the 5' RACE reads, gives a single entry per CDR3 protein. The sample holds around 1,800,000 distinct CDR3 sequences, roughly two fifths seen once. Sequences were obtained from blood. The receptors were gathered from a human donor in good health. The CDR3 runs from the conserved cysteine through the conserved F or W.

14	TRBV2	TRBJ1-4	CASSSKFRNEKLFF
16	TRBV7-3	TRBJ2-3	CASSQATGSGTDTQYF
15	TRBV6-5	TRBJ2-5	CASSYKGKRGETQYF
15	TRBV14	TRBJ1-2	CASSPPNDLTYGYTF
16	TRBV20-1	TRBJ2-1	CSARDSRQWAYNEQFF
16	TRBV4-3	TRBJ2-1	CASSQDLDRPYHEQFF
14	TRBV25-1	TRBJ2-3	CTSTMVWDTDTQYF
14	TRBV20-1	TRBJ1-1	CSARESSVNTEAFF
14	TRBV28	TRBJ2-2	CASSSGSSLQDLFF
13	TRBV5-1	TRBJ1-2	CASSSNSLLGYTF
15	TRBV20-1	TRBJ1-5	CSARGMTGTNQPQHF
15	TRBV4-3	TRBJ2-7	CASSRGMTGSYEQYF
12	TRBV30	TRBJ1-6	CASGQSNSPLHF
16	TRBV29-1	TRBJ1-1	CSVTGTGGVMNTEAFF
18	TRBV7-9	TRBJ2-3	CAGSLVGGFTSFSDTQYF
13	TRBV12-3/TRBV12-4	TRBJ1-2	CASGTGQGYGYTF
15	TRBV9	TRBJ1-5	CASSVEGYSNQPQHF
13	TRBV7-2	TRBJ1-1	CASSSYGQGKDFF